This T cell receptor beta chain emerged from a study of preoperative IRX-2 immunotherapy in early breast cancer. As to treatment: preoperative locoregional IRX-2 cytokine immunotherapy. The CDR3 totals 19 residues. CDR1 and CDR2 (germline): SNHLY, FYNNEI. V dropped 3 bases and J dropped 0; count of bases not matched to a gene: 10. Generated by immunoSEQ multiplex PCR, the TCRdb table keeps only in-frame clones and is missing some. The data show around 62,000 clones, approximately 94% seen once. The receptor was derived from a human donor with breast cancer. The chain combines TRBV2 with TRBJ2-7; 14 nucleotides align to TRBD2. The sample here was taken from a patient treated with IRX-2 immunotherapy. In nucleotides, the CDR3 is TGTGCCAGCAGTGACAACCCGGGACTAGCGGGGGTAAGCTCCTACGAGCAGTACTTC. Translated, it gives CASSDNPGLAGVSSYEQYF.